This passage covers 27 T cell receptor beta chains from one sample sequenced in a study of beta chain features in type 1 diabetes. Study outcomes and limitations: Type 1 diabetes patients showed a moderate but significant shortening of TCRB CDR3s in all four CD4+ subsets.

For these TCRs, the target antigens are not known. TCRB transcripts that were expressed got sequenced, as all of the isolated RNA had been reverse transcribed. The protocol was immunoSEQ multiplex PCR, while the TCRdb copy is restricted to in-frame clones and leaves out a portion. The sample shows some 640,000 clones, over 11% of them seen only once. The sequencing input was naive CD4+ T cells from blood. These receptors were collected from a man aged 18 to 29 with type 1 diabetes.

This clone was seen more than once but under ten times. The gene calls are TRBV13 and TRBJ2-3; 11 bases map to TRBD2. The CDR3 consists of 17 residues. Trimming at V came to 1 base and at J to 2 bases, leaving 5 bases not matched to a gene. Germline lookup yields CDR1 PRHDT and CDR2 FYEKMQ (reference sequence). The CDR3 sequence is CASSLEGLADSTDTQYF. CDR3 bases: TGTGCCAGCAGCTTAGAGGGACTAGCGGATTCCACAGATACGCAGTATTTT.

The chain carries TRBV7-2 and TRBJ1-1; a possible D gene is TRBD1 (5 bases). The CDR3 is 14 amino acids. Germline CDR1 and CDR2: SGHTA and FQGNSA. Trimming cost V 9 bases and J 7 bases, with 21 bases left between them. The CDR3 spells CASLSRAPWGEAFF. The DNA of the CDR3 is TGTGCCAGTTTGTCCAGGGCACCGTGGGGTGAAGCTTTCTTT.

This clone was seen a few times. The chain is built from TRBV5-4 and TRBJ2-1; D is undetermined. CDR3 length equals 11 residues. V was pared by 2 bases and J by 8 bases, with 5 bases between. Germline V gene data show CDR1 as SGHNT and CDR2 as YYREEE (reference sequence). The CDR3 DNA reads as TGTGCCAGCAGCTTAGCGTATGAGCAGTTCTTC. Translated, it gives CASSLAYEQFF.

The chain recombines TRBV7-2 with TRBJ1-5; D is perhaps TRBD1 (6 bases). CDR1 and CDR2 from the germline V gene are SGHTA and FQGNSA. V shed 2 bases and J shed 1 base, with 9 bases lying between them. The CDR3 covers 15 residues. The CDR3 is CASSLSGASNQPQHF. CDR3 nucleotide sequence: TGTGCCAGCAGCTTATCAGGGGCCAGCAATCAGCCCCAGCATTTT. Looking up the rest from reference TRBV7-2 and TRBJ1-5 gives the full variable domain: GAGVSQSPSNKVTEKGKDVELRCDPISGHTALYWYRQSLGQGLEFLIYFQGNSAPDKSGLPSDRFSAERTGGSVSTLTIQRTQQEDSAVYLCASSLSGASNQPQHFGDGTRLSIL.

This clone was seen a handful of times. The chain carries TRBV7-2 and TRBJ1-2, with 7 bases lining up with TRBD1. The germline gives CDR1 SGHTA, CDR2 FQGNSA. This CDR3 is built from 17 residues. The V gene end was trimmed by 5 bases and the J gene end by 0 bases; junction bases not matched to a gene: 12. CDR3 DNA: TGTGCCAGCAGCCTGGCTACCGGGACAGAGGCTAACTATGGCTACACCTTC. This gives the protein CASSLATGTEANYGYTF.

The V call is TRBV6-1, the J call TRBJ1-5; 8 bases align to TRBD1. The V segment lost 6 bases and the J segment 1 base; nucleotides outside the gene matches: 5. Germline CDR1 reads MNHNS; CDR2 reads SASEGT. The CDR3 is made up of 15 amino acids. CDR3 sequence (DNA): TGTGCCAGCAGGTCAGGGGGCTGGAGCAATCAGCCCCAGCATTTT. Translating gives CASRSGGWSNQPQHF.

There are a few counts of this clone. V usage is TRBV30 and J usage is TRBJ1-1; D gene unclear. Trimming removed 1 base from V and 0 bases from J, with 12 bases in between. The germline V gene has CDR1 GTSNPN and CDR2 SVGIG (reference sequence). This CDR3 is 15 amino acids long. The DNA of the CDR3 is TGTGCCTGGAGTGCATTGGTCAGTATGAACACTGAAGCTTTCTTT. This gives the protein CAWSALVSMNTEAFF.

The rearrangement links TRBV5-1 to TRBJ2-2, with TRBD2 as a possible D gene (6 bases). CDR1 is SGHRS, CDR2 YFSETQ, per germline. The ends were cut back, 6 bases at V and 2 bases at J, with 14 bases in the middle. The CDR3 sequence is 15 residues long. CDR3 protein: CASTGRITNTGELFF. The CDR3 nucleotides are TGCGCCAGCACTGGGAGGATAACAAACACCGGGGAGCTGTTTTTT.

The chain joins TRBV7-3 to TRBJ2-5, with unresolved D. Germline assignment: CDR1 SGHTA and CDR2 FQGTGA. The CDR3 loop spans 13 amino acids. V lost 5 bases and J 1 base, leaving 8 bases between the germline ends. CDR3 in amino acids: CASSQGSQETQYF. In DNA form, the CDR3 reads TGTGCCAGCAGCCAAGGAAGCCAAGAGACCCAGTACTTC.

This clone was seen a handful of times. This chain links TRBV15 with TRBJ1-5; no definite D call. Trimming shortened V by 3 bases and J by 7 bases, and 10 bases separated the two germline ends. Germline CDR1 and CDR2: LNHNV and YYDKDF (reference sequence). The CDR3 totals 13 residues. CDR3 bases: TGTGCCACCAGCAGCCCCCCGAGGCAGCCCCAGCATTTT. It is translated as CATSSPPRQPQHF.

This clone was counted only a few times. V and J are TRBV2 and TRBJ2-3; 14 positions match TRBD2. The germline CDR1 and CDR2 sequences are SNHLY and FYNNEI. The CDR3 runs 17 residues. With V trimmed by 5 bases and J by 7 bases, 11 bases remained unmatched. This CDR3 is CASSRTSGGLDANTQYF. CDR3 nucleotides: TGTGCCAGCAGTCGGACTAGCGGGGGGCTTGACGCTAATACGCAGTATTTT. The entire variable domain, with the rest obtained from reference TRBV2 and TRBJ2-3, is as follows: EPEVTQTPSHQVTQMGQEVILRCVPISNHLYFYWYRQILGQKVEFLVSFYNNEISEKSEIFDDQFSVERPDGSNFTLKIRSTKLEDSAMYFCASSRTSGGLDANTQYFGPGTRLTVL.

The chain recombines TRBV4-3 with TRBJ1-3; D call uncertain. CDR1 is LGHNA and CDR2 is YSLEER in the germline V gene. This CDR3 comprises 16 residues. Trimming stripped 5 bases from V and 0 bases from J, with 14 bases between. The CDR3: CASSLTYTISGNTIYF. The CDR3 DNA sequence: TGCGCCAGCAGCTTAACGTACACCATCTCTGGAAACACCATATATTTT.

This chain joins TRBV6-5 and TRBJ1-2; TRBD1 is a possible D gene (6 bases). Deletions cut 5 bases from V and 8 bases from J, with 18 bases between. The CDR3 sequence is 14 residues long. CDR1 MNHEY and CDR2 SVGAGI come from the germline V gene. The CDR3 protein is CASSPGTPERGYTF. CDR3 in DNA: TGTGCCAGCAGTCCCGGGACACCCGAGAGGGGCTACACCTTC.

The chain recombines TRBV5-1 with TRBJ2-7; D call uncertain. Trimming cost V 0 bases and J 6 bases, with 16 bases left between them. Looked up from germline, CDR1 is SGHRS and CDR2 is YFSETQ. The CDR3 is made up of 15 amino acids. CDR3 residues: CASSLEGFELGEQYF. In nucleotides, the CDR3 is TGCGCCAGCAGCTTGGAAGGTTTCGAGTTAGGCGAGCAGTACTTC.

The J gene is TRBJ1-5, the V gene TRBV9; D is unresolved. Germline CDR1 and CDR2: SGDLS and YYNGEE. The CDR3 covers 15 residues. Between the trimmed V and J ends, which lost 0 bases and 5 bases, there was a span of 12 bases. The CDR3 DNA follows: TGTGCCAGCAGCGTAGTAGGCCTGCCCCATCAGCCCCAGCATTTT. Protein: CASSVVGLPHQPQHF.

This chain connects TRBV6-5 to TRBJ2-7; D is ambiguous. Germline CDR1 and CDR2: MNHEY and SVGAGI. CDR3 length equals 13 residues. V was shortened by 5 bases and J by 6 bases, with 14 bases between the two germline ends. CDR3 DNA: TGTGCCAGCAGTAAATGGATGATCGCCGAGCAGTACTTC. It codes for CASSKWMIAEQYF.

The chain links TRBV5-6 to TRBJ1-2; D ambiguous. V dropped 0 bases and J dropped 2 bases, with 5 bases sitting between them. This CDR3 comprises 13 residues. Germline CDR1 SGHDT, CDR2 YYEEEE. The CDR3 nucleotides are TGTGCCAGCAGCTTGGAGGGAAACTATGGCTACACCTTC. The encoded protein is CASSLEGNYGYTF.

J is TRBJ1-1 and V is TRBV13; D perhaps matches TRBD1 (6 bases). V lost 7 bases, J lost 3 bases, and 18 bases lay in between. CDR3 length equals 15 residues. From germline, CDR1 is PRHDT and CDR2 FYEKMQ (reference sequence). The CDR3 protein is CASTPFGRGDTEAFF. CDR3 nucleotide sequence: TGTGCCAGCACGCCTTTTGGCAGGGGTGACACTGAAGCTTTCTTT.

This clone showed up just a few times. The chain couples TRBV2 to TRBJ2-7, with D possibly being TRBD2 (6 bases). The CDR3 length is 12 residues. Trimming took off 4 bases at V and 7 bases at J, with 11 bases between the two ends. From germline, CDR1 is SNHLY and CDR2 FYNNEI. CDR3 residues: CASSVLRGEQYF. The CDR3 coding sequence is TGTGCCAGCAGTGTCCTCCGGGGGGAGCAGTACTTC. Supplemented by reference TRBV2 and TRBJ2-7, the full variable domain reads EPEVTQTPSHQVTQMGQEVILRCVPISNHLYFYWYRQILGQKVEFLVSFYNNEISEKSEIFDDQFSVERPDGSNFTLKIRSTKLEDSAMYFCASSVLRGEQYFGPGTRLTVT.

This clone came up a few times. The chain recombines TRBV6-5 with TRBJ2-3; D is uncertain. The length of the CDR3 is 14 residues. Germline CDR1 reads MNHEY; CDR2 reads SVGAGI. The ends were cut back, 6 bases at V and 0 bases at J, with 10 bases in the middle. The CDR3 bases are TGTGCCAGCAGGTTGATTCTTAGCACAGATACGCAGTATTTT. This sequence encodes CASRLILSTDTQYF.

As to this clone: Other nucleotide sequences from this sample produce the same CDR3. This sequence joins TRBV7-9 and TRBJ1-3; D gene ambiguous. This CDR3 is built from 15 residues. Looked up from germline, CDR1 is SEHNR and CDR2 is FQNEAQ (reference sequence). The ends were cut back, 0 bases at V and 0 bases at J, with 6 bases in the middle. The chain's CDR3 is CASSLAESSGNTIYF. CDR3 bases: TGTGCCAGCAGCTTAGCCGAGAGCTCTGGAAACACCATATATTTT.

This chain connects TRBV9 to TRBJ2-1, with D hard to call. CDR1 SGDLS and CDR2 YYNGEE come from the germline V gene. Between the trimmed V and J ends, which lost 0 bases and 8 bases, there was a span of 6 bases. CDR3 length: 12 amino acids. CDR3 sequence reads: CASSVDGHEQFF. The DNA for the CDR3 is TGTGCCAGCAGCGTAGACGGTCATGAGCAGTTCTTC. Drawing the rest from reference TRBV9 and TRBJ2-1, the complete variable domain is DSGVTQTPKHLITATGQRVTLRCSPRSGDLSVYWYQQSLDQGLQFLIQYYNGEERAKGNILERFSAQQFPDLHSELNLSSLELGDSALYFCASSVDGHEQFFGPGTRLTVL.

This clone has only a few counts. The rearrangement links TRBV2 to TRBJ1-1; maybe TRBD1 (5 bases). With 6 bases removed from V and 3 bases from J, the gap between germline ends came to 14 bases. This CDR3 contains 14 residues. Germline CDR1 reads SNHLY; CDR2 reads FYNNEI. Here the CDR3 reads CASSQESGDTEAFF. The CDR3 region has the DNA TGTGCCAGCAGCCAGGAGTCGGGGGACACTGAAGCTTTCTTT.

This rearrangement joins TRBV7-9 to TRBJ2-1; the match to TRBD2 covers 12 bases. The CDR3 length is 15 residues. Per germline, CDR1 SEHNR and CDR2 FQNEAQ (reference sequence). The ends lost 7 bases at V and 8 bases at J; junction bases unmatched: 9. CDR3 in DNA: TGTGCCAGCACCCTAGCGGGAGGGTTTGGACATGAGCAGTTCTTC. Encoded protein: CASTLAGGFGHEQFF.

The chain joins TRBV19 to TRBJ2-2; the match to TRBD1 covers 9 bases. Germline V CDR1 and CDR2: LNHDA, SQIVND (reference sequence). The CDR3 runs to 16 residues. The V and J ends lost 5 bases and 6 bases, in that order; junction bases with no gene match: 10. In nucleotides, the CDR3 is TGTGCCAGTAGTCTGACCGGACAGGGGTTATCCGGGGAGCTGTTTTTT. This encodes CASSLTGQGLSGELFF.

To note about this clone: Distinct nucleotide sequences in the sample also encode this CDR3. The rearrangement joins TRBV5-1 to TRBJ2-6; D is unresolved. The CDR3 has 15 residues. From germline, CDR1 is SGHRS and CDR2 YFSETQ. Trimming stripped 0 bases from V and 0 bases from J, with 4 bases between. The CDR3 here is CASSLGVSGANVLTF. In DNA form, the CDR3 reads TGCGCCAGCAGCTTGGGGGTCTCTGGGGCCAACGTCCTGACTTTC. The variable domain in full, with the rest retrieved from reference TRBV5-1 and TRBJ2-6, is KAGVTQTPRYLIKTRGQQVTLSCSPISGHRSVSWYQQTPGQGLQFLFEYFSETQRNKGNFPGRFSGRQFSNSRSEMNVSTLELGDSALYLCASSLGVSGANVLTFGAGSRLTVL.

In this sample, this clone turned up a few times. The chain uses TRBV5-1 and TRBJ2-5; D is perhaps TRBD2 (7 bases). The CDR3 has 16 residues. In germline, CDR1 is SGHRS, CDR2 YFSETQ. V was shortened by 0 bases and J by 4 bases, with 16 bases between the two germline ends. DNA for the CDR3: TGCGCCAGCAGCTTGGTGGCGGGGGCATCCTCAGAGACCCAGTACTTC. Its translation is CASSLVAGASSETQYF. The full variable domain, in which reference TRBV5-1 and TRBJ2-5 provide the parts outside the CDR3, is KAGVTQTPRYLIKTRGQQVTLSCSPISGHRSVSWYQQTPGQGLQFLFEYFSETQRNKGNFPGRFSGRQFSNSRSEMNVSTLELGDSALYLCASSLVAGASSETQYFGPGTRLLVL.